This passage covers 27 T cell receptor beta chains from one sample sequenced in a study of T cells in Graves' hyperthyroidism and ophthalmopathy. It was RNA transcripts that yielded the amplified TCR beta CDR3 regions. HTBI primers were the set used in a first-round RT-PCR of the TCR CDR3. Each CDR3 protein is one row after TCRdb ran MiXCR on the multiplex PCR reads. The sample has hundreds of thousands of distinct CDR3 sequences, about 15% seen once. Material for sequencing was blood. The origin of the receptors is a woman under 30 with Graves' ophthalmopathy.

This clonotype was seen at least ten times. The chain carries TRBV3-1 and TRBJ2-7; D is ambiguous. The CDR3 runs to 13 residues. The V and J ends lost 2 bases and 9 bases respectively, with 14 bases between them. In germline, CDR1 is LGHDT, CDR2 YNNKEL (reference sequence). DNA of the CDR3: TGTGCCAGCAGCCAAAAGTCATCTACTGGGCAGTACTTC. Amino acids: CASSQKSSTGQYF.

Concerning this clonotype: A much larger clone lies a single base off, so this may be a read error. This rearrangement joins TRBV11-2 to TRBJ2-7, with 9 nucleotides matching TRBD2. The J call may be incorrect, as the DNA end agrees better with TRBJ2-1. Germline CDR1 is SGHAT and CDR2 is FQNNGV. CDR3 length: 16 amino acids. The chain's CDR3 is CASSSIGGGRAYEQFF. The CDR3 DNA reads TGTGCCAGCAGCTCAATCGGCGGCGGGAGGGCCTACGAGCAGTTCTTC.

The chain is built from TRBV28 and TRBJ2-7, with 7 bases matching TRBD1. The CDR3 loop spans 13 amino acids. The ends lost 6 bases at V and 2 bases at J; junction bases unmatched: 4. CDR1 and CDR2 (germline): MDHEN, SYDVKM. The CDR3 spells CASRTGPTYEQYF. The CDR3 bases are TGTGCCAGCAGGACAGGGCCAACCTACGAGCAGTACTTC.

This clonotype was detected many times. The chain links TRBV7-9 to TRBJ2-1, with 11 bases identical to TRBD1. This CDR3 region has 15 residues. CDR1 SEHNR and CDR2 FQNEAQ come from the germline V gene (reference sequence). The V and J ends lost 1 base and 8 bases, in that order; junction bases with no gene match: 4. CDR3 protein: CASSLEGQGADEQFF. The CDR3 bases are TGTGCCAGCAGCTTAGAAGGACAGGGGGCGGATGAGCAGTTCTTC.

At least ten counts were recorded for this clonotype. V usage is TRBV28 and J usage is TRBJ2-5; 9 bases are shared with TRBD2. Germline assignment: CDR1 MDHEN and CDR2 SYDVKM. This CDR3 is built from 19 residues. V was pared by 2 bases and J by 6 bases, with 19 bases of the junction left unmatched. DNA of the CDR3: TGTGCCAGCAGTTTAGGGCTAGCGGGATCCGGCCACGTATGGCAGACCCAGTACTTC. Translated, it gives CASSLGLAGSGHVWQTQYF.

A few counts support this clonotype. V and J are TRBV4-1 and TRBJ2-7; no firm D call. The CDR3 consists of 13 residues. CDR1 and CDR2 (germline): MGHRA, YSYEKL. V was trimmed by 4 bases and J by 3 bases, leaving 10 bases between them. The DNA for the CDR3 is TGCGCCAGCAGCCTCCAACAGAACTACGAGCAGTACTTC. Translation gives CASSLQQNYEQYF.

This clonotype was seen only a few times. The chain employs TRBV28 and TRBJ1-2; D remains ambiguous. This CDR3 is 16 amino acids long. CDR1 and CDR2 (germline): MDHEN, SYDVKM. V was trimmed by 1 base and J by 4 bases, leaving 16 bases between them. The CDR3 region has the DNA TGTGCCAGCAGTTTATTAGGCAACCTTCTTAGCTATGGCTACACCTTC. Translating it yields CASSLLGNLLSYGYTF.

CDR3 bases: TGTGCCAGCAGTGCATCAGCGGGAGGGCGGAGGGAGCAGTTCTTC. Translation gives CASSASAGGRREQFF. This chain joins TRBV12-3 or TRBV12-4 and TRBJ2-1; 10 nucleotides agree with TRBD2. The trim removed 5 bases at V and 10 bases at J, leaving 11 bases unmatched. This CDR3 is 15 amino acids long.

The chain links TRBV30 to TRBJ1-1; no firm D call. Germline V gene lookup returns CDR1 GTSNPN and CDR2 SVGIG (reference sequence). The CDR3 loop spans 10 amino acids. Trimming removed 2 bases at V and 10 bases at J, with 8 bases between. CDR3 residues: CAWSKGRAFF. Here the CDR3 DNA reads TGTGCCTGGAGTAAAGGGCGAGCTTTCTTT. Complete variable domain (other parts from reference TRBV30 and TRBJ1-1): SQTIHQWPATLVQPVGSPLSLECTVEGTSNPNLYWYRQAAGRGLQLLFYSVGIGQISSEVPQNLSASRPQDRQFILSSKKLLLSDSGFYLCAWSKGRAFFGQGTRLTVV.

This clonotype was recorded a few times. The chain uses TRBV6-1 and TRBJ1-6, with no clear D. CDR3 length: 14 residues. The germline gives CDR1 MNHNS, CDR2 SASEGT. Trimming took off 8 bases at V and 6 bases at J, with 14 bases between the two ends. CDR3 region: CASSEHLPNSPLHF. As DNA, the CDR3 is TGTGCCAGCTCGGAACACCTACCTAATTCACCCCTCCACTTT.

This clonotype occurred many times. The chain has TRBV2 and TRBJ1-4; D possibly corresponds to TRBD1 (5 bases). This CDR3 contains 17 residues. Germline V gene lookup returns CDR1 SNHLY and CDR2 FYNNEI. V was shortened by 2 bases and J by 0 bases, with 13 bases between the two germline ends. CDR3 loop: CASSEKSGVTTNEKLFF. The DNA for the CDR3 is TGTGCCAGCAGTGAAAAATCGGGGGTCACAACTAATGAAAAACTGTTTTTT.

The J gene is TRBJ2-7, the V gene TRBV11-2; 11 nucleotides match TRBD2. J lost 6 bases, V lost 5 bases, and 6 bases had no gene match. Germline CDR1 reads SGHAT; CDR2 reads FQNNGV. This CDR3 comprises 14 residues. CDR3 sequence: CASSVGTSGFEQYF. The CDR3 nucleotides read TGTGCCAGCAGCGTCGGGACTAGCGGTTTCGAGCAGTACTTC. Combining the CDR3 with reference TRBV11-2 and TRBJ2-7 gives the whole variable domain EAGVAQSPRYKIIEKRQSVAFWCNPISGHATLYWYQQILGQGPKLLIQFQNNGVVDDSQLPKDRFSAERLKGVDSTLKIQPAKLEDSAVYLCASSVGTSGFEQYFGPGTRLTVT.

In this sample, this clonotype turned up many times. This chain connects TRBV20-1 to TRBJ2-5; 7 bases map to TRBD1. With 5 bases clipped from V and 3 bases from J, the junction kept 0 bases outside the gene matches. Germline assignment: CDR1 DFQATT and CDR2 SNEGSKA (reference sequence). The CDR3 is 11 residues long. CDR3 loop: CSAQGEETQYF. The CDR3, as DNA: TGCAGTGCTCAGGGGGAAGAGACCCAGTACTTC.

J is TRBJ2-4 and V is TRBV5-1; maybe TRBD1 (5 bases). Between the trimmed V and J ends, which lost 3 bases and 0 bases, there was a span of 10 bases. The CDR3 is 15 residues long. The germline gives CDR1 SGHRS, CDR2 YFSETQ. In nucleotides, the CDR3 is TGCGCCAGCAGCTGGCAGGGAACAGCCAAAAACATTCAGTACTTC. Translation: CASSWQGTAKNIQYF. Complete variable domain (other parts from reference TRBV5-1 and TRBJ2-4): KAGVTQTPRYLIKTRGQQVTLSCSPISGHRSVSWYQQTPGQGLQFLFEYFSETQRNKGNFPGRFSGRQFSNSRSEMNVSTLELGDSALYLCASSWQGTAKNIQYFGAGTRLSVL.

This chain links TRBV28 with TRBJ1-5; D unclear. Germline CDR1 MDHEN, CDR2 SYDVKM. The CDR3 loop spans 14 amino acids. V lost 6 bases and J 1 base, leaving 10 bases between the germline ends. Written as DNA, the CDR3 is TGTGCCAGCAGCAACGGACTGAGCAATCAGCCCCAGCATTTT. It specifies CASSNGLSNQPQHF. Looking up the rest from reference TRBV28 and TRBJ1-5 gives the full variable domain: DVKVTQSSRYLVKRTGEKVFLECVQDMDHENMFWYRQDPGLGLRLIYFSYDVKMKEKGDIPEGYSVSREKKERFSLILESASTNQTSMYLCASSNGLSNQPQHFGDGTRLSIL.

The chain employs TRBV3-1 and TRBJ2-6; D unresolved. Trimming took 2 bases from V and 2 from J, leaving 7 bases between them. This CDR3 is built from 15 residues. CDR1 LGHDT and CDR2 YNNKEL come from the germline V gene (reference sequence). In nucleotides, the CDR3 is TGTGCCAGCAGCCAAAACCCCACTGGGGCCAACGTCCTGACTTTC. It codes for CASSQNPTGANVLTF.

This clonotype was seen more than once but under ten times. This chain joins TRBV2 and TRBJ1-4, with D perhaps TRBD1 (6 bases). Trimming removed 3 bases from V and 4 bases from J, with 12 bases in between. Germline CDR1 and CDR2: SNHLY and FYNNEI. The CDR3 is 15 residues long. CDR3 region: CASSDPRGFNEKLFF. The CDR3, as DNA: TGTGCCAGCAGTGACCCCAGGGGATTTAATGAAAAACTGTTTTTT.

This clonotype was observed at least ten times. The CDR3 reads CASSSYPKGASSSYNEQFF. The DNA of the CDR3 is TGTGCCAGCAGCTCCTATCCCAAGGGTGCGTCGAGCTCCTACAATGAGCAGTTCTTC. The rearrangement uses TRBV7-8 and TRBJ2-1; D unclear. Germline lookup yields CDR1 SGHVS and CDR2 FQNEAQ. The CDR3 has 19 residues. V dropped 4 bases and J dropped 0 bases, with 22 bases sitting between them. The entire variable domain, with the rest obtained from reference TRBV7-8 and TRBJ2-1, is as follows: GAGVSQSPRYKVAKRGQDVALRCDPISGHVSLFWYQQALGQGPEFLTYFQNEAQLDKSGLPSDRFFAERPEGSVSTLKIQRTQQEDSAVYLCASSSYPKGASSSYNEQFFGPGTRLTVL.

This clonotype was counted at least ten times. The V call is TRBV20-1, the J call TRBJ2-7, with 9 bases fitting TRBD2. Germline-derived CDR1 and CDR2 are DFQATT and SNEGSKA (reference sequence). V lost 3 bases to trimming and J lost 3 bases; unmatched junction nucleotides: 6. This CDR3 is built from 14 residues. The CDR3 here is CSASRLAGNYEQYF. In DNA, the CDR3 is TGCAGTGCTAGTCGGCTAGCGGGGAACTACGAGCAGTACTTC.

This clonotype has a count of ten or more. CDR3 sequence reads: CASSTRGIDEQFF. DNA of the CDR3: TGTGCCAGCTCAACTAGGGGCATTGACGAGCAGTTCTTC. This chain uses TRBV18 with TRBJ2-1; D assignment may be TRBD1 or TRBD2 (5 bases each). The length of the CDR3 is 13 residues. Germline V lookup: CDR1 KGHSH, CDR2 LQKENI. With 5 bases removed from V and 10 bases from J, the gap between germline ends came to 15 bases.

There are many counts of this clonotype. V and J are TRBV6-4 and TRBJ2-6, with 8 bases matching TRBD1. V lost 6 bases to trimming and J lost 0 bases; unmatched junction nucleotides: 4. The CDR3 runs to 16 residues. Germline values: CDR1 MRHNA, CDR2 SNTAGT. The DNA for the CDR3 is TGTGCCAGCAGCCTACAGGGGGACTCTGGGGCCAACGTCCTGACTTTC. Its protein is CASSLQGDSGANVLTF.

The chain combines TRBV7-9 with TRBJ2-7; 10 bases align to TRBD2. Trimming removed 1 base from V and 3 bases from J; junction bases left unmatched: 12. Germline lookup yields CDR1 SEHNR and CDR2 FQNEAQ (reference sequence). The CDR3 consists of 18 residues. For the CDR3, the DNA is TGTGCCAGCAGCTTAGATTATCTAGCGGGGGCTGCAAACTACGAGCAGTACTTC. Translation gives CASSLDYLAGAANYEQYF.

This clonotype has just a few counts. The chain joins TRBV6-5 to TRBJ2-3; 9 bases fit TRBD2. The length of the CDR3 is 17 residues. CDR1 is MNHEY, CDR2 SVGAGI, per germline. The V segment lost 4 bases and the J segment 6 bases; nucleotides outside the gene matches: 14. The CDR3 is CASSSLAGVGGSDTQYF. CDR3 sequence (DNA): TGTGCCAGCAGTTCTTTAGCGGGAGTAGGGGGTAGCGATACGCAGTATTTT.

The chain has TRBV6-1 and TRBJ2-7; the D is unclear. The germline V gene has CDR1 MNHNS and CDR2 SASEGT. Trimming stripped 4 bases from V and 7 bases from J, with 20 bases between. The CDR3 totals 15 residues. The CDR3 DNA follows: TGTGCCAGCAGTGGCAACCCCGGACGGCAACTTGAGCAGTACTTC. This encodes CASSGNPGRQLEQYF.

This clonotype was seen ten or more times. The chain joins TRBV6-1 to TRBJ1-4; D is unresolved. The CDR3 spans 15 residues. Trimming took off 3 bases at V and 8 bases at J, with 16 bases between the two ends. Per the germline V gene, CDR1 is MNHNS and CDR2 is SASEGT. DNA for the CDR3: TGTGCCAGCAGTGAGGGCCGGGAGGTTCTGGAAAAACTGTTTTTT. Protein product: CASSEGREVLEKLFF.

This clonotype was recorded at least ten times. The V gene is TRBV27, the J gene TRBJ2-1; tentatively, D is TRBD1 (5 bases). V was trimmed by 1 base and J by 7 bases, leaving 11 bases between them. This CDR3 contains 14 residues. CDR1 is MNHEY, CDR2 SMNVEV, per germline (reference sequence). This chain's CDR3 is CASSLYPGYNEQFF. CDR3 coding DNA: TGTGCCAGCAGTTTATACCCAGGGTATAATGAGCAGTTCTTC.

This clonotype was picked up a small number of times. The genes are TRBV19 and TRBJ1-4; tentative D call: TRBD1 (5 bases). The CDR3 sequence is 14 residues long. The V end lost 4 bases, the J end lost 5 bases, and 11 bases lay between the germline ends. Germline V gene lookup returns CDR1 LNHDA and CDR2 SQIVND (reference sequence). DNA for the CDR3: TGTGCCAGTAGTACCCGGGACGGCAATGAAAAACTGTTTTTT. Encoded protein: CASSTRDGNEKLFF.